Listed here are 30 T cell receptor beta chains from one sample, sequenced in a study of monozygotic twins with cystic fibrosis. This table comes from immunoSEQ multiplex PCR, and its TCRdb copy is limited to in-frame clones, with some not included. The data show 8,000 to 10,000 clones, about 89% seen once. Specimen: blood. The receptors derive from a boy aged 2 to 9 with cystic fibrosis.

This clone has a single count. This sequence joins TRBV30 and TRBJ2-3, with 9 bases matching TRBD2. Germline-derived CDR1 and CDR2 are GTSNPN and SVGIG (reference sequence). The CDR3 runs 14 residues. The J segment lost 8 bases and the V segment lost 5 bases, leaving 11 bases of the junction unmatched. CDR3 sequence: CAWCQRGAYGTQYF. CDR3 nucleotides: TGTGCCTGGTGTCAGCGGGGGGCTTACGGTACGCAGTATTTT.

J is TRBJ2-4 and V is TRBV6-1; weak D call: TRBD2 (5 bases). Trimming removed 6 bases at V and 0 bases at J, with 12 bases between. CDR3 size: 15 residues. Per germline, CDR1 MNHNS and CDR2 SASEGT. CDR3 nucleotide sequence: TGTGCCAGCAGGGTTTCGGACTCAGCCAAAAACATTCAGTACTTC. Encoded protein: CASRVSDSAKNIQYF.

The CDR3 loop reads CASSIPSGGVAKNIQYF. The CDR3 coding sequence is TGTGCCAGCAGCATCCCCTCGGGGGGTGTCGCCAAAAACATTCAGTACTTC. The rearrangement uses TRBV11-2 and TRBJ2-4; 7 bases line up with TRBD2. Trimming at V came to 5 bases and at J to 1 base, leaving 11 bases not matched to a gene. There are 17 residues in the CDR3. Germline V gene data show CDR1 as SGHAT and CDR2 as FQNNGV.

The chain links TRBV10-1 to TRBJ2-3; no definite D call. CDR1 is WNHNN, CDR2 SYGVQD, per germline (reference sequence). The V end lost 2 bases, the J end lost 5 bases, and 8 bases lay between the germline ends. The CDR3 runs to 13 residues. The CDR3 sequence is CASSERVGDTQYF. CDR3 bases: TGCGCCAGCAGTGAGAGGGTGGGAGATACGCAGTATTTT.

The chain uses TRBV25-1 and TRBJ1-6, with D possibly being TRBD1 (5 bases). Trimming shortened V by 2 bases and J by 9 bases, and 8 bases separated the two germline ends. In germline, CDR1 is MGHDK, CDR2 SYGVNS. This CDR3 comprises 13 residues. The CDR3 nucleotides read TGTGCCAGCAGTGAACAGGGTAGTTCACCCCTCCACTTT. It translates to CASSEQGSSPLHF.

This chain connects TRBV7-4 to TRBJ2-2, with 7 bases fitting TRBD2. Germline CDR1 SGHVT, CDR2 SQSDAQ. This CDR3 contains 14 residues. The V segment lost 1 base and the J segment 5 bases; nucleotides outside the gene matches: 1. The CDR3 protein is CASSLEAGTGELFF. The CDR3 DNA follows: TGTGCCAGCAGCTTAGAAGCGGGGACCGGGGAGCTGTTTTTT.

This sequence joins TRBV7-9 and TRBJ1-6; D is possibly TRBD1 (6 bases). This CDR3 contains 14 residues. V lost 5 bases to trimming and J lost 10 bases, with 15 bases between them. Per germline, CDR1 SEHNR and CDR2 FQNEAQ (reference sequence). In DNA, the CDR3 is TGTGCCAGCAGCCCCCAGGGGTCTGACTCACCCCTCCACTTT. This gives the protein CASSPQGSDSPLHF. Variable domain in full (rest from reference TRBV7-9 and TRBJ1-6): DTGVSQNPRHKITKRGQNVTFRCDPISEHNRLYWYRQTLGQGPEFLTYFQNEAQLEKSRLLSDRFSAERPKGSFSTLEIQRTEQGDSAMYLCASSPQGSDSPLHFGNGTRLTVT.

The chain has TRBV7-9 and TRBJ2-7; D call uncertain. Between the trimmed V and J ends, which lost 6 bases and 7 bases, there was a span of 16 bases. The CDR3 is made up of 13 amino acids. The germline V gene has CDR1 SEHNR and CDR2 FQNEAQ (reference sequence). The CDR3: CASSGAGYGEQYF. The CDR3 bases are TGTGCCAGCAGTGGTGCTGGGTATGGGGAGCAGTACTTC.

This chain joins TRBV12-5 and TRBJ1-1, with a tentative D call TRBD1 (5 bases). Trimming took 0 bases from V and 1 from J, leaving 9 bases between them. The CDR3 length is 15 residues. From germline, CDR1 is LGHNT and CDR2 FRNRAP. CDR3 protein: CASGLVGRENTEAFF. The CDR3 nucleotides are TGTGCTAGTGGTTTGGTAGGCAGGGAGAACACTGAAGCTTTCTTT.

The CDR3 region has the DNA TGTGCCAGCAGCTTATGGGGGTGGGAGCAGTACGTC. This codes for CASSLWGWEQYV. V usage is TRBV7-6 and J usage is TRBJ2-7; either TRBD1 or TRBD2 may supply D (5 bases each). The CDR3 runs to 12 residues. Per the germline V gene, CDR1 is SGHVS and CDR2 is FNYEAQ. Trimming stripped 2 bases from V and 7 bases from J, with 9 bases between.

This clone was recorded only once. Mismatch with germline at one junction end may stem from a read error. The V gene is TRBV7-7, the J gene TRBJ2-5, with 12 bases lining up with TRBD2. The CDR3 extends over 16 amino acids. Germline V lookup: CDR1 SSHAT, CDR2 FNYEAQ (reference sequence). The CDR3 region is CASSLGLAGGPQTQYF. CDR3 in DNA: TGTGCTAGCAGCTTAGGTCTAGCGGGGGGGCCACAGACCCAGTACTTC.

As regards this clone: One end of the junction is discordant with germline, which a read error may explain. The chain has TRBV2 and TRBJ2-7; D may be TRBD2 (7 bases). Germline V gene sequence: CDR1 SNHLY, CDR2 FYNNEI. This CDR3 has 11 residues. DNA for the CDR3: TGTGCCAGCATTGGTCGGGGGGCAAAGCACTTC. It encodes CASIGRGAKHF.

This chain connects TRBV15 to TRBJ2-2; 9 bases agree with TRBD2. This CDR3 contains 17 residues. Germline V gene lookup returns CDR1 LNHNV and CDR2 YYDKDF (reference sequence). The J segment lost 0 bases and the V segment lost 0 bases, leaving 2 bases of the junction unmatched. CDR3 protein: CATSRDLAGSNTGELFF. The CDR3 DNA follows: TGTGCCACCAGCAGAGATCTAGCGGGGTCGAACACCGGGGAGCTGTTTTTT. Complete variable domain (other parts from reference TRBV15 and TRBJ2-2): DAMVIQNPRYQVTQFGKPVTLSCSQTLNHNVMYWYQQKSSQAPKLLFHYYDKDFNNEADTPDNFQSRRPNTSFCFLDIRSPGLGDTAMYLCATSRDLAGSNTGELFFGEGSRLTVL.

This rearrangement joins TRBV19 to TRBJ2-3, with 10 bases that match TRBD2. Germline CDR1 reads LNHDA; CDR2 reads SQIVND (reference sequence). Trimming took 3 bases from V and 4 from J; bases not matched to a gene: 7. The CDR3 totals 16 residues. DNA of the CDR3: TGTGCCAGTAGTATGGTAGCGGGGGGAGGACCAGATACGCAGTATTTT. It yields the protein CASSMVAGGGPDTQYF.

CDR3 sequence reads: CASSLVGGSRIQETQYF. DNA for the CDR3: TGTGCCAGCAGCTTAGTTGGGGGGTCAAGAATCCAAGAGACCCAGTACTTC. The rearrangement joins TRBV7-2 to TRBJ2-5, with a possible D match to TRBD2 (6 bases). CDR3 length: 17 amino acids. V shed 1 base and J shed 1 base, with 16 bases lying between them. Germline CDR1 is SGHTA and CDR2 is FQGNSA.

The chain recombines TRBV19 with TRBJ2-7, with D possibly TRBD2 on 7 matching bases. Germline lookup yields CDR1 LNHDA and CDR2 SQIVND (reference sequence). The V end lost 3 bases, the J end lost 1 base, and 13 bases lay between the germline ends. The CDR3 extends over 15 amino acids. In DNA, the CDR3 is TGTGCCAGTAGTATCAAGGGGGGGCAATCCTACGAGCAGTACTTC. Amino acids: CASSIKGGQSYEQYF.

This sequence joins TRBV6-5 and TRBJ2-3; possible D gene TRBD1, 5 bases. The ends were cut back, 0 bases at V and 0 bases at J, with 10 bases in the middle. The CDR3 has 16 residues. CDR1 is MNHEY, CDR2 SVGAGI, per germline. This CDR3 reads CASSYSGRSSTDTQYF. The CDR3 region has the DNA TGTGCCAGCAGTTACTCGGGGCGGAGTAGCACAGATACGCAGTATTTT.

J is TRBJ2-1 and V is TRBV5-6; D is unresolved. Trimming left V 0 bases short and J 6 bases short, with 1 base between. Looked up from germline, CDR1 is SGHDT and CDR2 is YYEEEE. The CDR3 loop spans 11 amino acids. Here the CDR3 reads CASSLANEQFF. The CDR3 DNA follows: TGTGCCAGCAGCTTGGCCAATGAGCAGTTCTTC.

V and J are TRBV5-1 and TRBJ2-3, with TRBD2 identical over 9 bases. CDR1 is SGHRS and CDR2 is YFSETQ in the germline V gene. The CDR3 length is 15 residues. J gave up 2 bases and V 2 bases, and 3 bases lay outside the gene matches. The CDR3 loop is CASSFPSGVTDTQYF. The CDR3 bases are TGCGCCAGCAGCTTTCCTAGCGGGGTCACAGATACGCAGTATTTT.

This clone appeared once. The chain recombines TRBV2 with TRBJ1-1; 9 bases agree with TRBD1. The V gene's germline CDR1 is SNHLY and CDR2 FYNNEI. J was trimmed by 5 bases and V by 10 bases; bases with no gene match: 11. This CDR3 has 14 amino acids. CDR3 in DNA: TGTGCCACCTCCGCCGGACAGGGGAGAACTGAAGCTTTCTTT. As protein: CATSAGQGRTEAFF.

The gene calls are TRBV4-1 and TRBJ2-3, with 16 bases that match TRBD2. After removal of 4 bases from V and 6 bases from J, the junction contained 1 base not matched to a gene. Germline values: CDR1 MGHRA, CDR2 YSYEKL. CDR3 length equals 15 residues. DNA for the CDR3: TGCGCCAGCAGCCCGGGACTAGCGGGGGGGGATACGCAGTATTTT. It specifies CASSPGLAGGDTQYF.

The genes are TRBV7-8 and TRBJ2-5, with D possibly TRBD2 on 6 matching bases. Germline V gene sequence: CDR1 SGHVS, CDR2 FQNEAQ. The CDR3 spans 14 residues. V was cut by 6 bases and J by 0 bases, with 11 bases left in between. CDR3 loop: CASSRLVYQETQYF. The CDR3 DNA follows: TGTGCCAGCAGTCGACTAGTTTACCAAGAGACCCAGTACTTC.

CDR3 nucleotides: TGTGCCTGGAGTACTAGGGGTTACCAAGAGACCCAGTACTTC. Amino acid sequence: CAWSTRGYQETQYF. The chain links TRBV30 to TRBJ2-5, with D perhaps matching TRBD1 or TRBD2 (5 bases each). The V end lost 2 bases, the J end lost 0 bases, and 10 bases lay between the germline ends. Germline V gene lookup returns CDR1 GTSNPN and CDR2 SVGIG (reference sequence). The length of the CDR3 is 14 residues.

CDR3: CASSRGIASGGNNSPLHF. The CDR3 coding sequence is TGTGCCAGTAGTCGGGGTATAGCGTCAGGGGGAAATAATTCACCCCTCCACTTT. V is TRBV19 and J is TRBJ1-6, with 7 positions matching TRBD1. CDR1 is LNHDA, CDR2 SQIVND, per germline (reference sequence). V lost 5 bases to trimming and J lost 5 bases; unmatched junction nucleotides: 15. The CDR3 covers 18 residues.

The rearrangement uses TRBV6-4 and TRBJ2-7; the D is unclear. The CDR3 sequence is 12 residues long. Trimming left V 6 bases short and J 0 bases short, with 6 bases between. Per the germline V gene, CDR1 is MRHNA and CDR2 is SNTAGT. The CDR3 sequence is CASRPISYEQYV. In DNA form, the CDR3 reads TGTGCCAGCAGGCCGATCTCCTACGAGCAGTACGTC.

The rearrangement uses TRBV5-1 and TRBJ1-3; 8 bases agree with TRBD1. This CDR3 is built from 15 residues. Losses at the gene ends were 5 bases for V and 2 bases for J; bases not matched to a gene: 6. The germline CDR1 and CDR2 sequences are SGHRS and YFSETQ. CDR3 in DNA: TGCGCCAGCAGTTCCCAGGGGGCGCCTGGAAACACCATATATTTT. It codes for CASSSQGAPGNTIYF.

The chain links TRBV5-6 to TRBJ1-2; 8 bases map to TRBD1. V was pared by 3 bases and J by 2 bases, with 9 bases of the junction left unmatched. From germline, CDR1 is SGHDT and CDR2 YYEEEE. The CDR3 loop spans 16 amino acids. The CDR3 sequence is CASSSDRALGNYGYTF. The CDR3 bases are TGTGCCAGCAGCTCGGACAGGGCGTTAGGGAACTATGGCTACACCTTC. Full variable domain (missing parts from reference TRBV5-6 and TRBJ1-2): DAGVTQSPTHLIKTRGQQVTLRCSPKSGHDTVSWYQQALGQGPQFIFQYYEEEERQRGNFPDRFSGHQFPNYSSELNVNALLLGDSALYLCASSSDRALGNYGYTFGSGTRLTVV.

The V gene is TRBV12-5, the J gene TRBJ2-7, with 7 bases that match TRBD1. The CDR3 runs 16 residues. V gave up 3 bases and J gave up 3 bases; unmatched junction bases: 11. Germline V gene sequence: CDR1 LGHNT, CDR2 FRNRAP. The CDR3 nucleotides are TGTGCTAGTGGTTTAGGCTTTCCCCGACAGGGCTACGAGCAGTACGTC. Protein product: CASGLGFPRQGYEQYV.

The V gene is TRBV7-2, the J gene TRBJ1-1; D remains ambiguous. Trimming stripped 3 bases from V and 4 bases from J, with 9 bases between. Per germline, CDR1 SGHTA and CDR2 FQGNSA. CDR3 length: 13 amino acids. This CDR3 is CASSFVTGTEAFF. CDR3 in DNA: TGTGCCAGCAGCTTCGTCACTGGCACTGAAGCTTTCTTT.

CDR3 nucleotides: TGTGCCATCAGTGAGCCAAAGAGGGATGGCTACACCTTC. Its protein is CAISEPKRDGYTF. The J gene is TRBJ1-2, the V gene TRBV10-3; unclear D gene. Germline V gives CDR1 ENHRY, CDR2 SYGVKD. V was clipped by 2 bases and J by 6 bases, with 10 bases between them. The CDR3 sequence is 13 residues long.